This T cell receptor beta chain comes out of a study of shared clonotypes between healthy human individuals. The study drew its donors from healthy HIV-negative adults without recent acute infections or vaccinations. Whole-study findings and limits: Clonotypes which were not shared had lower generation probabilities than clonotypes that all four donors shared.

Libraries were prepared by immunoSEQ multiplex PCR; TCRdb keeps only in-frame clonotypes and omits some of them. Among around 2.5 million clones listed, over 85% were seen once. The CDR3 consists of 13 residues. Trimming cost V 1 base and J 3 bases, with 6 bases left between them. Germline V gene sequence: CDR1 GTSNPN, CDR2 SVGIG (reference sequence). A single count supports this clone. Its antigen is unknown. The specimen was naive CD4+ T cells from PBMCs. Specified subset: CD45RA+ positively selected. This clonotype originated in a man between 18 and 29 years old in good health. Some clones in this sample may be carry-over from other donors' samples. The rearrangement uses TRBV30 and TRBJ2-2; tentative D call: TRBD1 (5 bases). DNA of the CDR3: TGTGCCTGGAGTGGCAGGGACACCGGGGAGCTGTTTTTT. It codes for CAWSGRDTGELFF.